Listed below are T cell receptor beta chains from one sample, sequenced in a study of T cells in Graves' hyperthyroidism and ophthalmopathy. Via MiXCR, TCRdb re-called the multiplex PCR reads, giving one row per CDR3 protein. The table includes 530,000 or so distinct CDR3 sequences, just over 45% detected once. Sequences were obtained from peripheral blood or thyroid tissue (not recorded which). These receptors all come from a woman aged 18-35 years with Graves' hyperthyroidism. The CDR3 runs from the conserved cysteine through the conserved F or W. The D gene is left open where the match is weak. Where a row states a size, it is once, few, many or the class of an expanded clone; other rows omit it.

j_call clone_size d_call v_call cdr3_aa cdr3_nt
TRBJ1-1 - TRBD1 TRBV2 CASRKDRENSPEAFF TGTGCCAGCAGAAAGGACAGGGAAAACAGTCCTGAAGCCTTCTTT
TRBJ2-7 - TRBD2 TRBV10-3 CAISEAAGVAGGIGYEQYF TGTGCCATCAGTGAGGCTGCCGGGGTAGCGGGAGGGATCGGCTACGAGCAGTACTTC
TRBJ1-2 many - TRBV7-8 CASSFSTVRGGYGYTF TGTGCCAGCAGCTTCTCGACTGTTCGGGGCGGCTATGGCTACACCTTC
TRBJ1-5 many - TRBV29-1 CSVEDPGQPQHF TGCAGCGTTGAAGATCCCGGTCAGCCCCAGCATTTT
TRBJ2-7 few TRBD1 TRBV19 CARGPGQGYEQYF TGTGCCAGGGGGCCGGGACAGGGTTACGAGCAGTACTTC
TRBJ1-3 - - TRBV12-1 CASSVAGGPGNTIYF TGTGCCAGCAGCGTTGCGGGCGGGCCTGGAAACACCATATATTTT
TRBJ2-1 few TRBD2 TRBV2 CASSEIAGGTGEQFF TGTGCCAGCAGTGAAATAGCGGGAGGGACCGGTGAGCAGTTCTTC
TRBJ2-7 many - TRBV20-1 CSASPSGYEQYF TGCAGTGCTAGTCCCAGCGGCTACGAGCAGTACTTC
TRBJ2-7 many - TRBV12-3/TRBV12-4 CASSVDQGINYEQYF TGTGCCAGCAGTGTCGATCAGGGAATTAACTACGAGCAGTACTTC
TRBJ2-7 many - TRBV4-3 CASSQGSSVLYEQYF TGCGCCAGCAGCCAAGGTTCGAGCGTGCTCTACGAGCAGTACTTC
TRBJ1-2 many TRBD1 TRBV12-3/TRBV12-4 CASSSMAGGGYTF TGTGCCAGCAGTTCTATGGCAGGGGGTGGCTACACCTTC
TRBJ1-5 - - TRBV2 CASSEEGLAGYNEHF TGTGCCAGCAGTGAGGAGGGTCTAGCGGGGTACAATGAGCATTTT
TRBJ1-2 - TRBD1 TRBV24-1 CATSDRDRGYGYTF TGTGCCACCAGTGATCGTGACAGGGGCTATGGCTACACCTTC
TRBJ1-3 many - TRBV4-1 CASSPQGLSGNTIYF TGCGCCAGCAGCCCGCAGGGGTTATCTGGAAACACCATATATTTT
TRBJ1-5 - - TRBV15 CATSRDLGGNQPQHF TGTGCCACCAGCAGAGATCTCGGGGGCAACCAGCCCCAGCATTTT
TRBJ1-5 - - TRBV9 CASSPRAPGQGETQHF TGTGCCAGCAGCCCCCGGGCCCCGGGGCAAGGGGAGACCCAGCATTTT
TRBJ2-7 many TRBD2 TRBV7-9 CASSLVLAGGTYSYEQYF TGTGCCAGCAGCTTAGTGCTAGCGGGAGGGACATACTCCTACGAGCAGTACTTC
TRBJ1-5 - TRBD1 TRBV2 CASQDRGVWSNQPQHF TGTGCCAGCCAGGACAGGGGGGTTTGGAGCAATCAGCCCCAGCATTTT
TRBJ1-2 - - TRBV10-3 CAISEAFTEDTQYFGYTF -
TRBJ2-5 few TRBD2 TRBV5-5 CASSLGLAGGRETQYF TGTGCCAGCAGCTTGGGACTAGCGGGAGGGAGGGAGACCCAGTACTTC
TRBJ1-4 - - TRBV20-1 CSARLAGGSEKLFF TGCAGTGCTAGACTAGCGGGAGGAAGTGAAAAACTGTTTTTT
TRBJ1-5 - - TRBV7-2 CASSPFWTGAQHF TGTGCCAGCAGCCCCTTTTGGACGGGGGCACAGCATTTT
TRBJ2-7 - TRBD1 TRBV7-9 CASSWTGTAEQYF TGTGCCAGCAGCTGGACAGGGACGGCCGAGCAGTACTTC
TRBJ2-7 - TRBD2 TRBV9 CASSIEGTSGYEQYF TGTGCCAGCAGCATCGAGGGGACTAGCGGCTACGAGCAGTACTTC
TRBJ2-7 - - TRBV10-1 CANSREGKFPYEQYF TGCGCCAACTCCCGCGAGGGAAAGTTCCCCTACGAGCAGTACTTC
TRBJ2-7 - TRBD1 TRBV5-1 CASSSLDRGHEQYF TGCGCCAGCAGCTCCCTCGACAGGGGCCACGAGCAGTACTTC
TRBJ2-1 - TRBD2 TRBV4-1 CASSQAGGSYNEQFF TGCGCCAGCAGCCAGGCGGGGGGCTCCTACAATGAGCAGTTCTTC
TRBJ2-1 - TRBD2 TRBV10-3 CAIDPGLAGNEQFF TGTGCCATCGACCCGGGACTAGCCGGTAATGAGCAGTTCTTC
TRBJ2-7 - TRBD2 TRBV20-1 CSAAGTSGYGEQYF TGCAGTGCTGCCGGGACTAGCGGGTACGGCGAGCAGTACTTC
TRBJ2-7 - TRBD2 TRBV18 CASSPRGASGYEQYF TGTGCCAGCTCACCACGCGGTGCTAGCGGCTACGAGCAGTACTTC
TRBJ1-5 - - TRBV29-1 CSRSGGNQPQHF TGCAGCCGGTCAGGGGGCAATCAGCCCCAGCATTTT
TRBJ1-4 many - TRBV20-1 CSASTPGSEKLFF TGCAGTGCTAGTACGCCAGGGAGTGAAAAACTGTTTTTT
TRBJ2-7 - - TRBV6-5 CASSYARLDEQYF TGTGCCAGCAGTTACGCGCGACTAGATGAGCAGTACTTC
TRBJ1-1 - - TRBV5-1 CASSWTSGRNTEAFF TGCGCCAGCAGCTGGACTAGCGGGAGGAACACTGAAGCTTTCTTT
TRBJ2-7 many - TRBV12-3/TRBV12-4 CASTMGPRQYF TGTGCCAGCACCATGGGACCGCGTCAGTACTTC
TRBJ2-2 few - TRBV6-6 CASSSDGETGELFF TGTGCCAGCAGTTCCGACGGAGAAACCGGGGAGCTGTTTTTT
TRBJ2-7 few TRBD1 TRBV27 CASKLGQGPTYEQYF TGTGCCAGCAAACTCGGACAGGGCCCTACCTACGAGCAGTACTTC
TRBJ1-2 - TRBD1 TRBV20-1 CSARGGQGNYGYTF TGCAGTGCTAGAGGGGGACAGGGGAACTATGGCTACACCTTC
TRBJ1-2 - - TRBV2 CASSDREGAYTF TGTGCCAGCAGTGACCGGGAGGGAGCCTACACCTTC
TRBJ2-7 many TRBD2 TRBV7-2 CASSLGLALEQYF TGTGCCAGCAGCTTAGGACTAGCCCTCGAGCAGTACTTC
TRBJ1-1 many TRBD1 TRBV6-6 CASSLGTAYTEAFF TGTGCCAGCAGTTTAGGGACAGCCTACACTGAAGCTTTCTTT
TRBJ2-7 - - TRBV24-1 CATSDPQGSEQYF TGTGCCACCAGTGATCCCCAAGGGTCCGAGCAGTACTTC
TRBJ1-1 many - TRBV19 CASSIWTEAFF TGTGCCAGTAGTATTTGGACTGAAGCTTTCTTT
TRBJ2-2 many - TRBV7-6 CASSFQGATGELFF TGTGCCAGCAGCTTTCAGGGAGCCACCGGGGAGCTGTTTTTT
TRBJ2-2 few - TRBV7-8 CASSLSSALMTGELFF TGTGCCAGCAGCTTATCTTCAGCCCTTATGACCGGGGAGCTGTTTTTT
TRBJ2-7 many TRBD2 TRBV7-2 CASSLAPGASGRALGYEQYF TGTGCCAGCAGCTTAGCGCCCGGGGCGAGCGGGAGGGCTCTGGGATACGAGCAGTACTTC
TRBJ2-7 - TRBD2 TRBV20-1 CSASTGTSGSEAYEQYF TGCAGTGCTAGTACCGGGACTAGCGGGAGTGAGGCCTACGAGCAGTACTTC
TRBJ1-1 many - TRBV19 CASSIVSGAEAFF TGTGCCAGTAGTATCGTTTCGGGGGCTGAAGCTTTCTTT
TRBJ2-7 many - TRBV7-9 CASSPPRYRTSYEQYF TGTGCCAGCAGCCCGCCTAGGTACAGGACTTCCTACGAGCAGTACTTC
TRBJ1-2 once TRBD1 TRBV29-1 CSVRDRAYGYTF TGCAGCGTACGGGACAGGGCCTATGGCTACACCTTC
TRBJ1-4 once - TRBV10-3 CAISELGSEKLFF TGTGCCATCAGTGAGCTGGGGAGTGAAAAACTGTTTTTT
TRBJ1-6 once - TRBV6-6 CASSFSGGAGNSPLHF TGTGCCAGCAGTTTTAGTGGCGGGGCCGGTAATTCACCCCTCCACTTT
TRBJ1-3 many - TRBV20-1 CSARPLGGGGNTIYF TGCAGTGCTAGACCGTTGGGGGGAGGAGGAAACACCATATATTTT
TRBJ2-5 - - TRBV20-1 CSAISDRWDEPQYF TGCAGTGCTATTAGCGACAGGTGGGACGAGCCCCAGTACTTC
TRBJ2-2 many TRBD2 TRBV12-3/TRBV12-4 CASSLFGGTGELFF TGTGCCAGCAGTTTGTTCGGGGGGACCGGGGAGCTGTTTTTT
TRBJ2-7 many - TRBV29-1 CSTAQGTEQYF TGCAGCACCGCTCAGGGTACCGAGCAGTACTTC
TRBJ2-5 many TRBD1 TRBV5-8 CASSLSGTGAQETQYF TGTGCCAGCAGCTTGTCCGGGACAGGGGCCCAAGAGACCCAGTACTTC